These 24 T cell receptor beta chains share one sample of origin, sequenced in a study of Ad26.COV2.S vaccination and SARS-CoV-2 variants (dated by TCRdb to about 2021). What this sample's treatment or condition label stands for: 15 to 20 received Ad26.COV2.S at low or high dose, single or two shots; 5 received placebo; per-sample allocation not given. Repertoires of vaccine and placebo recipients were sequenced from samples taken on day 63 after the first injection. The library was obtained by the immunoSEQ multiplex PCR assay. The table comes from immuneACCESS by way of TCRdb, which keeps in-frame sequences with V and J called. Part of the clones is missing from these tables; in studies checked, under half for an unresolved V gene and the rest for unknown reasons. The sample table records approximately 460,000 clones; roughly nine tenths of these occur just once. In total, the top ten clones hold around 1.8% of the sample.

The source was peripheral blood, collected in a trial of Ad26.COV2.S vaccine versus placebo. The receptors originated from a person between 18 and 60 years old who received the Ad26.COV2.S COVID-19 vaccine or a placebo.

V usage is TRBV10-2 and J usage is TRBJ2-7; D is possibly TRBD2 (6 bases). This CDR3 spans 13 amino acids. Germline V gene data show CDR1 as WSHSY and CDR2 as SAAADI. Trimming stripped 6 bases from V and 2 bases from J, with 11 bases between. CDR3 in DNA: TGCGCCAGCAGACGGGACTTACCCTACGAGCAGTACTTC. It yields the protein CASRRDLPYEQYF.

V and J are TRBV30 and TRBJ1-1; perhaps TRBD1 as D (6 bases). This CDR3 contains 14 residues. Trimming removed 2 bases at V and 5 bases at J, with 15 bases between. Germline V gene sequence: CDR1 GTSNPN, CDR2 SVGIG (reference sequence). The CDR3 bases are TGTGCCTGGAGTTACGCCACAGGGAAAACTGAAGCTTTCTTT. Protein sequence: CAWSYATGKTEAFF.

V gene TRBV6-6 combines with J gene TRBJ2-3; 7 bases are a match to TRBD1. The V gene's germline CDR1 is MNHNY and CDR2 SVGAGI (reference sequence). This CDR3 has 16 residues. V lost 5 bases to trimming and J lost 0 bases; unmatched junction nucleotides: 8. CDR3 sequence reads: CASSRQGFSSTDTQYF. CDR3 nucleotide sequence: TGTGCCAGCAGTCGACAGGGTTTTTCTAGCACAGATACGCAGTATTTT.

The V and J genes are TRBV6-1 and TRBJ1-3; no reliable D call. Germline V gene data show CDR1 as MNHNS and CDR2 as SASEGT. Trimming cost V 4 bases and J 4 bases, with 20 bases left between them. The CDR3 covers 17 residues. CDR3 loop: CASSAFAARAGGNTIYF. Here the CDR3 DNA reads TGTGCCAGCAGTGCTTTCGCCGCCCGGGCTGGGGGAAACACCATATATTTT.

J is TRBJ1-6 and V is TRBV7-6; D might be TRBD1 (6 bases). The V end was cut by 1 base, the J end by 4 bases, with 8 bases between. This CDR3 is 15 amino acids long. Germline CDR1 and CDR2: SGHVS and FNYEAQ. The CDR3 sequence is CASSLVGTYNSPLHF. CDR3 DNA sequence: TGTGCCAGCAGCTTAGTTGGGACATATAATTCACCCCTCCACTTT.

The rearrangement joins TRBV21-1 to TRBJ2-2; the DNA was not used to check the table's D call, TRBD1. TRBV21-1 is a documented pseudogene. CDR3 length: 20 residues. CDR3 in amino acids: CASSTIRGQGVLANTGELFF. The CDR3 nucleotides are TGTGCCAGCAGCACAATTAGGGGACAGGGGGTACTCGCGAACACCGGGGAGCTGTTTTTT.

This chain connects TRBV5-1 to TRBJ1-4, with TRBD1 as a possible D gene (5 bases). Trimming removed 0 bases at V and 0 bases at J, with 6 bases between. Per germline, CDR1 SGHRS and CDR2 YFSETQ. The CDR3 has 15 residues. The CDR3 loop is CASSLGTPTNEKLFF. CDR3 nucleotides: TGCGCCAGCAGCTTGGGGACACCAACTAATGAAAAACTGTTTTTT.

A single count supports this clone. This chain uses TRBV10-2 with TRBJ2-5; D is unclear. The CDR3 spans 15 residues. Trimming took off 0 bases at V and 7 bases at J, with 15 bases between the two ends. Germline V lookup: CDR1 WSHSY, CDR2 SAAADI. The CDR3 sequence is CASSESFGPLGTQYF. CDR3 sequence (DNA): TGCGCCAGCAGTGAGTCTTTCGGCCCCCTGGGGACCCAGTACTTC.

V usage is TRBV15 and J usage is TRBJ2-5; the D gene is possibly TRBD2 (5 bases). Looked up from germline, CDR1 is LNHNV and CDR2 is YYDKDF (reference sequence). Trimming removed 2 bases from V and 2 bases from J, with 6 bases in between. The CDR3 is 13 residues long. The CDR3 sequence: CATSRSGQETQYF. The CDR3 DNA reads as TGTGCCACCAGCAGAAGCGGACAAGAGACCCAGTACTTC.

V usage is TRBV28 and J usage is TRBJ1-3; 8 nucleotides match TRBD1. The germline gives CDR1 MDHEN, CDR2 SYDVKM. This CDR3 region has 14 residues. Unmatched junction bases numbered 5, after V lost 6 bases and J lost 4 bases. DNA for the CDR3: TGTGCCAGCAGACGACAGGGGAAGGGAAACACCATATATTTT. Its translation: CASRRQGKGNTIYF.

This chain links TRBV10-3 with TRBJ2-7; D might be TRBD2 (5 bases). Germline CDR1 is ENHRY and CDR2 is SYGVKD. V was trimmed by 8 bases and J by 2 bases, leaving 10 bases between them. This CDR3 is 12 amino acids long. The CDR3 reads CAISRETYEQYF. The CDR3 DNA is TGTGCCATCTCTCGGGAAACCTACGAGCAGTACTTC.

The chain is built from TRBV10-1 and TRBJ1-4; TRBD1 is a possible D gene (5 bases). CDR1 and CDR2 (germline): WNHNN, SYGVQD (reference sequence). Trimming removed 8 bases from V and 7 bases from J, with 14 bases in between. This CDR3 region has 13 residues. DNA of the CDR3: TGCGCCAGCGCTCCGGGACTTGGTGAAAAACTGTTTTTT. Residues: CASAPGLGEKLFF.

This clone was observed a single time. The chain uses TRBV6-6 and TRBJ2-7; no firm D call. The CDR3 loop spans 14 amino acids. Germline V gives CDR1 MNHNY, CDR2 SVGAGI (reference sequence). V lost 0 bases, J lost 4 bases, and 10 bases lay in between. The DNA for the CDR3 is TGTGCCAGCAGTTACTCAGAGGATCGGTACGAGCAGTACTTC. This sequence encodes CASSYSEDRYEQYF.

The chain has TRBV9 and TRBJ2-2; D call uncertain. The CDR3 sequence is 13 residues long. CDR1 SGDLS and CDR2 YYNGEE come from the germline V gene. Between the trimmed V and J ends, which lost 0 bases and 7 bases, there was a span of 7 bases. The CDR3: CASSVDPFGELFF. As DNA, the CDR3 is TGTGCCAGCAGCGTAGACCCCTTCGGGGAGCTGTTTTTT.

The J gene is TRBJ2-1, the V gene TRBV27, with TRBD2 identical over 9 bases. Germline V CDR1 and CDR2: MNHEY, SMNVEV (reference sequence). V was pared by 6 bases and J by 6 bases, with 15 bases of the junction left unmatched. This CDR3 comprises 17 residues. CDR3 sequence reads: CASREAGLAGKLNEQFF. The CDR3 coding sequence is TGTGCCAGCAGAGAAGCCGGCCTAGCGGGAAAGCTCAATGAGCAGTTCTTC.

The chain carries TRBV28 and TRBJ1-5, with a tentative D call TRBD1 (6 bases). V was clipped by 3 bases and J by 3 bases, with 18 bases between them. Germline loops: CDR1 MDHEN, CDR2 SYDVKM. The CDR3 totals 17 residues. The CDR3 loop is CASSFTRGGWDNQPQHF. In DNA form, the CDR3 reads TGTGCCAGCAGTTTCACGCGGGGGGGCTGGGACAATCAGCCCCAGCATTTT. The variable domain in full, completed from reference TRBV28 and TRBJ1-5, reads DVKVTQSSRYLVKRTGEKVFLECVQDMDHENMFWYRQDPGLGLRLIYFSYDVKMKEKGDIPEGYSVSREKKERFSLILESASTNQTSMYLCASSFTRGGWDNQPQHFGDGTRLSIL.

This chain uses TRBV9 with TRBJ1-2, with TRBD1 matching over 10 bases. V lost 2 bases to trimming and J lost 4 bases; unmatched junction nucleotides: 8. The CDR3 sequence is 16 residues long. Germline loops: CDR1 SGDLS, CDR2 YYNGEE. CDR3 protein: CASSVASGTGVYGYTF. The CDR3 bases are TGTGCCAGCAGCGTGGCATCCGGGACAGGGGTCTATGGCTACACCTTC.

The rearrangement links TRBV19 to TRBJ1-1; D is uncertain. This CDR3 contains 13 residues. Per germline, CDR1 LNHDA and CDR2 SQIVND (reference sequence). Trimming took off 6 bases at V and 0 bases at J, with 8 bases between the two ends. CDR3 sequence (DNA): TGTGCCAGTAGGAAGATCATGAACACTGAAGCTTTCTTT. This codes for CASRKIMNTEAFF.

The chain joins TRBV2 to TRBJ2-1; D is possibly TRBD2 (7 bases). The V end lost 6 bases, the J end lost 2 bases, and 14 bases lay between the germline ends. CDR1 is SNHLY and CDR2 is FYNNEI in the germline V gene. The CDR3 is made up of 15 amino acids. The chain's CDR3 is CASRERGATYNEQFF. In nucleotides, the CDR3 is TGTGCCAGCAGGGAACGGGGGGCCACCTACAATGAGCAGTTCTTC.

This chain uses TRBV6-5 with TRBJ1-6; no definite D call. V lost 2 bases, J lost 8 bases, and 7 bases lay in between. This CDR3 comprises 13 residues. CDR1 is MNHEY, CDR2 SVGAGI, per germline. The CDR3 DNA reads as TGTGCCAGCAGTTACGGGTGGGATTCACCCCTCCACTTT. Its translation: CASSYGWDSPLHF.

The chain employs TRBV27 and TRBJ1-5, with 10 bases aligning to TRBD1. This CDR3 has 18 amino acids. V shed 1 base, J shed 2 bases, and the junction held 8 bases outside the gene matches. Germline V gives CDR1 MNHEY, CDR2 SMNVEV (reference sequence). CDR3 sequence: CASSLLGQGPRGNQPQHF. CDR3 nucleotides: TGTGCCAGCAGTTTATTGGGACAGGGGCCTAGGGGCAATCAGCCCCAGCATTTT.

This chain uses TRBV5-5 with TRBJ2-7; 14 bases map to TRBD2. After removal of 5 bases from V and 1 base from J, the junction contained 8 bases not matched to a gene. Germline V gives CDR1 SGHKS, CDR2 YYEKEE (reference sequence). The CDR3 sequence is 17 residues long. Here the CDR3 DNA reads TGTGCCAGCAGGACGGGACTAGCGGGAGATAAGTCCTACGAGCAGTACTTC. It yields the protein CASRTGLAGDKSYEQYF.

This chain joins TRBV7-9 and TRBJ1-3; no definite D call. CDR1 is SEHNR, CDR2 FQNEAQ, per germline (reference sequence). The V and J ends lost 2 bases and 4 bases respectively, with 9 bases between them. The CDR3 loop spans 14 amino acids. The CDR3 sequence: CASSLPIKGNTIYF. CDR3 nucleotide sequence: TGTGCCAGCAGCTTACCGATCAAAGGAAACACCATATATTTT.

The chain joins TRBV7-6 to TRBJ2-7, with unresolved D. V shed 8 bases and J shed 3 bases, with 8 bases lying between them. CDR1 and CDR2 (germline): SGHVS, FNYEAQ. The CDR3 is made up of 11 amino acids. CDR3 protein: CASGAIYEQYF. The CDR3 coding sequence is TGTGCCAGCGGCGCCATCTACGAGCAGTACTTC.